Listed below are T cell receptor beta chains from one sample, sequenced in a study of T cells in tuberculosis. Profiled with immunoSEQ multiplex PCR; TCRdb holds only in-frame clones, not every one. The sample lists 25,000 to 35,000 clones, roughly 95% occurring once. Sequencing was done on a sample of PBMCs. The receptors derive from a donor aged 10-35 years with latent tuberculosis or without tuberculosis infection. CDR3s include the opening cysteine and the closing phenylalanine or tryptophan. Fields, in order: D gene, J gene, V gene, clone size, CDR3 protein, CDR3 DNA. A D gene is named only where the DNA matches it firmly. Clone size is shown for a subset of rows, as once, few, many or a class of expanded clone.

D gene: TRBD1
J gene: TRBJ1-6
V gene: TRBV19
clone size: -
CDR3 protein: CASSPWTGANSPLHF
CDR3 DNA: TGTGCCAGTAGTCCGTGGACAGGGGCGAATTCACCCCTCCACTTT

D gene: TRBD2
J gene: TRBJ2-3
V gene: TRBV5-1
clone size: -
CDR3 protein: CASSSGLAGAGDTQYF
CDR3 DNA: TGCGCCAGCAGCTCGGGACTAGCGGGGGCGGGAGATACGCAGTATTTT

D gene: TRBD2
J gene: TRBJ2-5
V gene: TRBV6-4
clone size: -
CDR3 protein: CASSDPYGLAGRWGTQYF
CDR3 DNA: TGTGCCAGCAGTGACCCCTACGGACTAGCGGGCAGATGGGGGACCCAGTACTTC

D gene: -
J gene: TRBJ2-7
V gene: TRBV5-4
clone size: -
CDR3 protein: CASSPDILSYEQYF
CDR3 DNA: TGTGCCAGCAGCCCGGACATCCTCTCCTACGAGCAGTACTTC

D gene: -
J gene: TRBJ2-1
V gene: TRBV30
clone size: once
CDR3 protein: CAWNPSTNEQFF
CDR3 DNA: TGTGCCTGGAACCCGTCTACGAATGAGCAGTTCTTC

D gene: -
J gene: TRBJ2-3
V gene: TRBV6-1
clone size: -
CDR3 protein: CASSPTDTQYF
CDR3 DNA: TGTGCCAGCAGTCCTACAGATACGCAGTATTTT

D gene: -
J gene: TRBJ2-1
V gene: TRBV4-1
clone size: once
CDR3 protein: CASSHPGVINEQFF
CDR3 DNA: TGCGCCAGCAGCCACCCAGGGGTGATCAATGAGCAGTTCTTC

D gene: -
J gene: TRBJ1-1
V gene: TRBV2
clone size: -
CDR3 protein: CASSGEDGTEAFF
CDR3 DNA: TGTGCCAGCAGTGGCGAGGATGGCACTGAAGCTTTCTTT

D gene: TRBD2
J gene: TRBJ2-3
V gene: TRBV2
clone size: -
CDR3 protein: CASSPNLLAGGADTQYF
CDR3 DNA: TGTGCCAGCAGCCCTAACCTTCTAGCGGGAGGGGCAGATACGCAGTATTTT

D gene: -
J gene: TRBJ2-5
V gene: TRBV6-6
clone size: once
CDR3 protein: CAASPTGSGQETQYF
CDR3 DNA: TGTGCCGCCTCACCCACAGGGTCGGGTCAAGAGACCCAGTACTTC

D gene: -
J gene: TRBJ2-2
V gene: TRBV5-6
clone size: -
CDR3 protein: CASSRGPPNTGELFF
CDR3 DNA: TGTGCCAGCAGCCGCGGGCCTCCGAACACCGGGGAGCTGTTTTTT

D gene: TRBD2
J gene: TRBJ2-1
V gene: TRBV7-2
clone size: -
CDR3 protein: CASSLVSGTLNNEQFF
CDR3 DNA: TGTGCCAGCAGCTTAGTTAGCGGGACCCTCAACAATGAGCAGTTCTTC

D gene: -
J gene: TRBJ2-2
V gene: TRBV18
clone size: -
CDR3 protein: CASSPRPGKNTGELFF
CDR3 DNA: TGTGCCAGCTCACCACGGCCAGGGAAAAACACCGGGGAGCTGTTTTTT

D gene: -
J gene: TRBJ1-2
V gene: TRBV7-9
clone size: -
CDR3 protein: CASSQNRLEYGYTF
CDR3 DNA: TGTGCCAGCAGCCAAAACAGGCTTGAGTATGGCTACACCTTC

D gene: -
J gene: TRBJ2-3
V gene: TRBV29-1
clone size: few
CDR3 protein: CSVTPGTDTQYF
CDR3 DNA: TGCAGCGTTACGCCGGGCACAGATACGCAGTATTTT

D gene: TRBD1
J gene: TRBJ1-1
V gene: TRBV13
clone size: -
CDR3 protein: CASRNGTGGEAFF
CDR3 DNA: TGTGCCAGCAGAAATGGGACAGGGGGTGAAGCTTTCTTT

D gene: -
J gene: TRBJ1-1
V gene: TRBV19
clone size: -
CDR3 protein: CATRGGGKDTEAFF
CDR3 DNA: TGTGCCACCCGAGGGGGGGGGAAAGACACTGAAGCTTTCTTT

D gene: -
J gene: TRBJ2-5
V gene: TRBV5-4
clone size: -
CDR3 protein: CASSLGLQEETQYF
CDR3 DNA: TGTGCCAGCAGCTTGGGGTTGCAGGAAGAGACCCAGTACTTC

D gene: TRBD2
J gene: TRBJ2-1
V gene: TRBV5-1
clone size: -
CDR3 protein: CASSLDAGDSYNEQFF
CDR3 DNA: TGCGCCAGCAGCTTGGATGCGGGGGATTCCTACAATGAGCAGTTCTTC

D gene: TRBD1
J gene: TRBJ1-2
V gene: TRBV5-1
clone size: -
CDR3 protein: CASAADRVDGYTF
CDR3 DNA: TGCGCCAGCGCCGCGGACAGGGTGGATGGCTACACCTTC

D gene: TRBD2
J gene: TRBJ2-7
V gene: TRBV7-2
clone size: -
CDR3 protein: CASSRFSGAEQYF
CDR3 DNA: TGTGCCAGCAGCCGATTTAGCGGGGCCGAGCAGTACTTC

D gene: TRBD1
J gene: TRBJ2-4
V gene: TRBV29-1
clone size: -
CDR3 protein: CSVEPGQGRQYF
CDR3 DNA: TGCAGCGTGGAACCGGGACAGGGTAGACAGTACTTC

D gene: TRBD2
J gene: TRBJ2-2
V gene: TRBV6-1
clone size: -
CDR3 protein: CASSGLAGGGTGELFF
CDR3 DNA: TGTGCCAGCAGTGGACTAGCGGGAGGAGGCACCGGGGAGCTGTTTTTT

D gene: -
J gene: TRBJ1-2
V gene: TRBV7-9
clone size: -
CDR3 protein: CASTGGPYGYTF
CDR3 DNA: TGTGCCAGCACCGGGGGTCCCTATGGCTACACCTTC

D gene: -
J gene: TRBJ1-4
V gene: TRBV7-2
clone size: -
CDR3 protein: CASSPRGGEKLFF
CDR3 DNA: TGTGCCAGCAGCCCTCGGGGGGGGGAAAAACTGTTTTTT

D gene: -
J gene: TRBJ1-3
V gene: TRBV29-1
clone size: -
CDR3 protein: CSGLTSGNTIYF
CDR3 DNA: TGCAGCGGCCTAACCTCTGGAAACACCATATATTTT

D gene: -
J gene: TRBJ2-6
V gene: TRBV11-2
clone size: -
CDR3 protein: CASSKRQVGANVLTF
CDR3 DNA: TGTGCCAGCAGCAAGAGACAGGTCGGGGCCAACGTCCTGACTTTC

D gene: -
J gene: TRBJ1-3
V gene: TRBV2
clone size: -
CDR3 protein: CASSGGDRAGNTIYF
CDR3 DNA: TGTGCCAGCAGTGGGGGGGATCGGGCTGGAAACACCATATATTTT

D gene: TRBD2
J gene: TRBJ2-1
V gene: TRBV7-8
clone size: -
CDR3 protein: CASSLGVWTSGGNEQFF
CDR3 DNA: TGTGCCAGCAGCTTAGGGGTCTGGACTAGCGGGGGTAATGAGCAGTTCTTC

D gene: -
J gene: TRBJ2-5
V gene: TRBV19
clone size: -
CDR3 protein: CASRAYSQETQYF
CDR3 DNA: TGTGCCAGTAGGGCGTACAGCCAAGAGACCCAGTACTTC

D gene: -
J gene: TRBJ1-2
V gene: TRBV15
clone size: -
CDR3 protein: CATSRDLETGMFGYTF
CDR3 DNA: TGTGCCACCAGCAGAGATTTGGAAACAGGGATGTTTGGCTACACCTTC

D gene: -
J gene: TRBJ1-5
V gene: TRBV2
clone size: -
CDR3 protein: CASRTGFSEPQHF
CDR3 DNA: TGTGCCAGCAGAACAGGGTTTTCGGAGCCCCAGCATTTT

D gene: -
J gene: TRBJ2-7
V gene: TRBV9
clone size: -
CDR3 protein: CASSVGWRSYEQYF
CDR3 DNA: TGTGCCAGCAGCGTAGGGTGGAGATCCTACGAGCAGTACTTC

D gene: -
J gene: TRBJ2-3
V gene: TRBV4-2
clone size: -
CDR3 protein: CASSQEQLTGTDTQYF
CDR3 DNA: TGTGCCAGCAGCCAAGAACAGCTCACTGGTACAGATACGCAGTATTTT

D gene: -
J gene: TRBJ2-1
V gene: TRBV5-4
clone size: -
CDR3 protein: CASSLTGSYNEQFF
CDR3 DNA: TGTGCCAGCAGCTTGACAGGCTCCTACAATGAGCAGTTCTTC

D gene: -
J gene: TRBJ1-2
V gene: TRBV4-1
clone size: -
CDR3 protein: CASSQDARDYGYTF
CDR3 DNA: TGCGCCAGCAGCCAAGATGCCAGGGACTATGGCTACACCTTC

D gene: TRBD1
J gene: TRBJ2-7
V gene: TRBV5-1
clone size: few
CDR3 protein: CASMISQGALYEQYF
CDR3 DNA: TGCGCCAGCATGATTTCCCAGGGGGCGTTGTACGAGCAGTACTTC

D gene: TRBD1
J gene: TRBJ1-5
V gene: TRBV30
clone size: once
CDR3 protein: CAWSGPPGQANQPQHF
CDR3 DNA: TGTGCCTGGAGTGGCCCACCCGGACAGGCAAATCAGCCCCAGCATTTT

D gene: TRBD2
J gene: TRBJ2-7
V gene: TRBV13
clone size: once
CDR3 protein: CASSKPGLAGAGYYEQYF
CDR3 DNA: TGTGCCAGCAGCAAACCGGGACTAGCGGGGGCCGGATATTACGAGCAGTACTTC

D gene: -
J gene: TRBJ2-1
V gene: TRBV21-1
clone size: -
CDR3 protein: CASSKGLGPCFSYNEQFF
CDR3 DNA: TGTGCCAGCAGCAAAGGACTGGGGCCCTGCTTCTCCTACAATGAGCAGTTCTTC

D gene: -
J gene: TRBJ1-2
V gene: TRBV27
clone size: once
CDR3 protein: CASSLSVGQIYGYTF
CDR3 DNA: TGTGCCAGCAGTTTATCCGTAGGACAGATCTATGGCTACACCTTC

D gene: TRBD2
J gene: TRBJ2-7
V gene: TRBV4-1
clone size: -
CDR3 protein: CASSQVSGGNYEQYF
CDR3 DNA: TGCGCCAGCAGCCAAGTGAGCGGGGGAAACTACGAGCAGTACTTC

D gene: TRBD1
J gene: TRBJ1-1
V gene: TRBV5-1
clone size: -
CDR3 protein: CASSSYRGNTEAFF
CDR3 DNA: TGCGCCAGCAGCTCCTACAGGGGGAACACTGAAGCTTTCTTT